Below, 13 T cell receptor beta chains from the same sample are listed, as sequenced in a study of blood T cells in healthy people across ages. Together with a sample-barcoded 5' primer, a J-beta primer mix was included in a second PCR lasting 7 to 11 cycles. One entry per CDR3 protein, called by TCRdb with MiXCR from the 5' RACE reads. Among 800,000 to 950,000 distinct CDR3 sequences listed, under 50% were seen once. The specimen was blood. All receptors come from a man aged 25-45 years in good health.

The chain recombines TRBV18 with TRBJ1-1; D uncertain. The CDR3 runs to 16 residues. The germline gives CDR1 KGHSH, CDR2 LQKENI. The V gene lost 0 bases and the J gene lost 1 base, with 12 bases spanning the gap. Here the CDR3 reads CASSPPIGQKNTEAFF. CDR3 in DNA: TGTGCCAGCTCACCACCGATTGGCCAGAAGAACACTGAAGCTTTCTTT. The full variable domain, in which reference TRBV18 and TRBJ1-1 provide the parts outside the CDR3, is NAGVMQNPRHLVRRRGQEARLRCSPMKGHSHVYWYRQLPEEGLKFMVYLQKENIIDESGMPKERFSAEFPKEGPSILRIQQVVRGDSAAYFCASSPPIGQKNTEAFFGQGTRLTVV.

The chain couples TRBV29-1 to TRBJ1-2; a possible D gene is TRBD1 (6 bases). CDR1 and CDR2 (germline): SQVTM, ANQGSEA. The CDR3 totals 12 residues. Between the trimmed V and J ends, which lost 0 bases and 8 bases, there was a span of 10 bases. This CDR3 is CSVEEQGWGYTF. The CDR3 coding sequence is TGCAGCGTTGAAGAACAGGGCTGGGGCTACACCTTC.

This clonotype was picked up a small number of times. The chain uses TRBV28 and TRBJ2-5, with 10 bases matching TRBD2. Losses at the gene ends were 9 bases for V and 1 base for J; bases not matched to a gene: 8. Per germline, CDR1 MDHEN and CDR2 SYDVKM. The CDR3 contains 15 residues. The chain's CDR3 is CASKRSGGPQETQYF. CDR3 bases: TGTGCCAGTAAGCGTAGCGGGGGGCCCCAAGAGACCCAGTACTTC.

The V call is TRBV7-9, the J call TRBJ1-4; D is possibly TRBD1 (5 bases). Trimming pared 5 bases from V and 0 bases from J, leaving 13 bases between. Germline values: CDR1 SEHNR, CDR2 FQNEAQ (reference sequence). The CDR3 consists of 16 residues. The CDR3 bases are TGTGCCAGCAGCGTTACTGAGACAGCAACTAATGAAAAACTGTTTTTT. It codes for CASSVTETATNEKLFF.

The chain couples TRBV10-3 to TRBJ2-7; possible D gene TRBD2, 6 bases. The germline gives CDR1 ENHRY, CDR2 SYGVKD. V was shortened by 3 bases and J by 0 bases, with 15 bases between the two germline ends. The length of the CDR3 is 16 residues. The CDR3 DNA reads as TGTGCCATCAGTGACTTCGGGGGAGGAAGCTCCTACGAGCAGTACTTC. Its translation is CAISDFGGGSSYEQYF.

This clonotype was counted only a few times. The CDR3 nucleotides are TGCGCCAGCAGGAGGGGTCTCTACTACGAGCAGTACTTC. It specifies CASRRGLYYEQYF. V and J are TRBV5-1 and TRBJ2-7; D could derive from TRBD1 or TRBD2 (5 bases each). Trimming left V 5 bases short and J 3 bases short, with 12 bases between. The CDR3 sequence is 13 residues long. Germline V gives CDR1 SGHRS, CDR2 YFSETQ.

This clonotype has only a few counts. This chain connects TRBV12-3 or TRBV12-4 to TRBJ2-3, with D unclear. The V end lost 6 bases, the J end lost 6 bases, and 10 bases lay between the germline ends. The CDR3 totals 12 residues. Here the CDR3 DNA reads TGTGCCAGCAGGGCAGACAAGGATACGCAGTATTTT. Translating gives CASRADKDTQYF.

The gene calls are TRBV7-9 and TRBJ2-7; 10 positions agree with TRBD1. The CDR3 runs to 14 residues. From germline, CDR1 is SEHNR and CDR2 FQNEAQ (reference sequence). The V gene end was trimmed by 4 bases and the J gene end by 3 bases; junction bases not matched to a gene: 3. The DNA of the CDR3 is TGTGCCAGCAGCTGGGGGACAGGGGTCTACGAGCAGTACTTC. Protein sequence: CASSWGTGVYEQYF.

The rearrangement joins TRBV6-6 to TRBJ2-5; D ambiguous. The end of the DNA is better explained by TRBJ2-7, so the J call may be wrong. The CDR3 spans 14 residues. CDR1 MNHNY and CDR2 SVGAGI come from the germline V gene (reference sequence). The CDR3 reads CASSYLQMAYEQYF. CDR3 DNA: TGTGCCAGCAGTTACTTACAGATGGCCTACGAGCAGTACTTC.

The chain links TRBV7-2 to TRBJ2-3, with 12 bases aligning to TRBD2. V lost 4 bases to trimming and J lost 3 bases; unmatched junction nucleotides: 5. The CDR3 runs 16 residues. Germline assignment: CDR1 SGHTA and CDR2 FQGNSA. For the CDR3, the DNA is TGTGCCAGCAGCTCCCGGACTAGCGGGGTGACAGATACGCAGTATTTT. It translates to CASSSRTSGVTDTQYF.

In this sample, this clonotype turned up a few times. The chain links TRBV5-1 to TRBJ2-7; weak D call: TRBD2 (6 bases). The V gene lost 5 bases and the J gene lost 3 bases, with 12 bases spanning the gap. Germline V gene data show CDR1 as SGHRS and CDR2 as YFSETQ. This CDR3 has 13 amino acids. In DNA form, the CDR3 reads TGCGCCAGCAGGGACGGGGGAGACTACGAGCAGTACTTC. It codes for CASRDGGDYEQYF.

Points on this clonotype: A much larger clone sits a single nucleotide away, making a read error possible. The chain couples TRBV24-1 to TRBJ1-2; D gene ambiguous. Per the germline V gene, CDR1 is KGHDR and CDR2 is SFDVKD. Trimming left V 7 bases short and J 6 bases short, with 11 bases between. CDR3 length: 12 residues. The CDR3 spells CATSGGSDGYTF. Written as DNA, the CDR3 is TGTGCCACCAGCGGCGGATCCGATGGCTACACCTTC.

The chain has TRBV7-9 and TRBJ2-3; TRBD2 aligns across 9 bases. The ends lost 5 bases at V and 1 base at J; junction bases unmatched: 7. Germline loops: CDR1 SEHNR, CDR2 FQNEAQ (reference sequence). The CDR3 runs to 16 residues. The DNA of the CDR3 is TGTGCCAGCAGCGCCGAGCGGGGGGTTCGCACAGATACGCAGTATTTT. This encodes CASSAERGVRTDTQYF.